One sample yielded the 17 T cell receptor beta chains listed below, sequenced in a study of lymphopenia after photon versus proton radiotherapy. TCRdb keeps only in-frame clones here, not all; method: immunoSEQ multiplex PCR. The table includes roughly 67,000 clones, roughly 91% detected once. The input for sequencing was peripheral blood, taken from a patient treated with photon-based radiotherapy. These receptors originate from a woman aged 70-85 years with pancreatic cancer.

CDR3 in DNA: TGTGCCAGCAGCTCCTCCGGGGGGAAGGATGAGCAGTTCTTC. It is translated as CASSSSGGKDEQFF. This rearrangement joins TRBV7-3 to TRBJ2-1; 7 nucleotides match TRBD2. The germline V gene has CDR1 SGHTA and CDR2 FQGTGA. V trimming: 4 bases; J trimming: 8 bases; junction bases outside the gene matches: 8. CDR3 length: 14 residues.

The gene calls are TRBV28 and TRBJ2-1; D not certain. Between the trimmed V and J ends, which lost 5 bases and 3 bases, there was a span of 14 bases. The CDR3 runs to 15 residues. Germline loops: CDR1 MDHEN, CDR2 SYDVKM. The CDR3 DNA follows: TGTGCCAGCAGTACCACATGGGAACTCTACAATGAGCAGTTCTTC. Amino acids: CASSTTWELYNEQFF.

The V call is TRBV18, the J call TRBJ1-1; 8 bases map to TRBD1. CDR3 length: 14 amino acids. Germline V gene data show CDR1 as KGHSH and CDR2 as LQKENI. With V trimmed by 3 bases and J by 5 bases, 5 bases remained unmatched. CDR3 loop: CASSPPTGGTEAFF. The CDR3 coding sequence is TGTGCCAGCTCACCGCCCACAGGGGGAACTGAAGCTTTCTTT. The entire variable domain, with the rest obtained from reference TRBV18 and TRBJ1-1, is as follows: NAGVMQNPRHLVRRRGQEARLRCSPMKGHSHVYWYRQLPEEGLKFMVYLQKENIIDESGMPKERFSAEFPKEGPSILRIQQVVRGDSAAYFCASSPPTGGTEAFFGQGTRLTVV.

This chain links TRBV30 with TRBJ2-5, with 14 bases fitting TRBD2. The CDR3 spans 16 residues. Germline trimming cut 2 bases from V and 1 base from J; bases unmatched to any gene: 3. Looked up from germline, CDR1 is GTSNPN and CDR2 is SVGIG (reference sequence). The CDR3 DNA reads as TGTGCCTGGAGTACCGGGACTAGCGGGAGCCAAGAGACCCAGTACTTC. Translated, it gives CAWSTGTSGSQETQYF.

The rearrangement joins TRBV19 to TRBJ2-1; 7 nucleotides line up with TRBD2. This CDR3 has 15 residues. Germline CDR1 and CDR2: LNHDA and SQIVND (reference sequence). V shed 5 bases, J shed 3 bases, and the junction held 7 bases outside the gene matches. CDR3: CASSRGGRGYNEQFF. CDR3 DNA: TGTGCCAGTAGTCGGGGCGGGAGAGGCTACAATGAGCAGTTCTTC.

In its sample, this clone was seen a few times. The chain joins TRBV5-6 to TRBJ1-2; D remains unclear. V was shortened by 3 bases and J by 5 bases, with 8 bases between the two germline ends. The length of the CDR3 is 12 residues. In germline, CDR1 is SGHDT, CDR2 YYEEEE. CDR3 sequence reads: CASSSPAYGYTF. DNA of the CDR3: TGTGCCAGCAGCTCGCCCGCATATGGCTACACCTTC.

The chain has TRBV19 and TRBJ1-1; D uncertain. The CDR3 extends over 14 amino acids. Germline V CDR1 and CDR2: LNHDA, SQIVND (reference sequence). The V gene lost 3 bases and the J gene lost 0 bases, with 8 bases spanning the gap. The CDR3 DNA is TGTGCCAGTAGTATGGGTGACCTGAACACTGAAGCTTTCTTT. As protein: CASSMGDLNTEAFF.

Only one count was recorded for this clone. The V and J genes are TRBV10-3 and TRBJ2-2; D gene ambiguous. V gave up 5 bases and J gave up 0 bases, with 4 bases separating them. The CDR3 length is 13 residues. Germline V gene sequence: CDR1 ENHRY, CDR2 SYGVKD. The DNA for the CDR3 is TGTGCCATCAGTAACTCGAACACCGGGGAGCTGTTTTTT. Translating it yields CAISNSNTGELFF.

The chain uses TRBV15 and TRBJ1-5, with D unclear. Germline CDR1 LNHNV, CDR2 YYDKDF (reference sequence). The CDR3 covers 16 residues. Trimming stripped 1 base from V and 4 bases from J, with 14 bases between. CDR3 residues: CATSRGLMDANQPQHF. The CDR3 DNA follows: TGTGCCACCAGCAGAGGTCTCATGGACGCAAATCAGCCCCAGCATTTT.

V and J are TRBV5-1 and TRBJ2-3; 10 positions match TRBD2. Germline V gene lookup returns CDR1 SGHRS and CDR2 YFSETQ. The length of the CDR3 is 17 residues. The V segment lost 5 bases and the J segment 1 base; nucleotides outside the gene matches: 10. The CDR3, as DNA: TGCGCCAGCAGGGAGGGACGCGGGACTAGCGGCACAGATACGCAGTATTTT. It encodes CASREGRGTSGTDTQYF.

The sample holds a few counts of this clone. This sequence joins TRBV7-2 and TRBJ1-2; maybe TRBD1 (6 bases). V lost 5 bases to trimming and J lost 6 bases, with 13 bases between them. CDR3 size: 13 residues. Looked up from germline, CDR1 is SGHTA and CDR2 is FQGNSA. As DNA, the CDR3 is TGTGCCAGCAGCCCCCGAGGGGGGGATGGCTACACCTTC. This sequence encodes CASSPRGGDGYTF. Combining the CDR3 with reference TRBV7-2 and TRBJ1-2 gives the whole variable domain GAGVSQSPSNKVTEKGKDVELRCDPISGHTALYWYRQSLGQGLEFLIYFQGNSAPDKSGLPSDRFSAERTGGSVSTLTIQRTQQEDSAVYLCASSPRGGDGYTFGSGTRLTVV.

The rearrangement links TRBV5-1 to TRBJ2-2; possibly TRBD2 for D (5 bases). From germline, CDR1 is SGHRS and CDR2 YFSETQ. CDR3 size: 15 residues. V was clipped by 3 bases and J by 7 bases, with 16 bases between them. The CDR3 here is CASSYGETSGGELFF. The CDR3 DNA reads as TGCGCCAGCAGCTACGGGGAGACCTCGGGCGGGGAGCTGTTTTTT.

The V and J genes are TRBV11-3 and TRBJ2-2; no clear D. In germline, CDR1 is SGHNT, CDR2 YENEEA. V dropped 0 bases and J dropped 4 bases, with 15 bases sitting between them. The CDR3 spans 17 residues. CDR3 nucleotides: TGTGCCAGCAGCTTAGAGATAGGCTTTTTGGGCACCGGGGAGCTGTTTTTT. Protein: CASSLEIGFLGTGELFF.

The J gene is TRBJ2-5, the V gene TRBV7-9; 7 bases map to TRBD2. This CDR3 spans 14 amino acids. From germline, CDR1 is SEHNR and CDR2 FQNEAQ (reference sequence). The junction had 2 bases not matched to a gene; V was cut back by 2 bases and J by 2 bases. CDR3 amino acids: CASSLSGGQETQYF. The CDR3 DNA reads as TGTGCCAGCAGCTTATCGGGGGGACAAGAGACCCAGTACTTC.

Only a few counts were recorded for this clone. The chain has TRBV7-2 and TRBJ2-4; 7 bases map to TRBD2. With 4 bases clipped from V and 7 bases from J, the junction kept 10 bases outside the gene matches. Germline V lookup: CDR1 SGHTA, CDR2 FQGNSA. This CDR3 has 15 residues. CDR3 protein: CASSSEWGGLNIQYF. Written as DNA, the CDR3 is TGTGCCAGCAGCTCCGAGTGGGGGGGTTTGAACATTCAGTACTTC.

The chain couples TRBV4-2 to TRBJ2-3, with TRBD1 matching over 8 bases. Losses at the gene ends were 6 bases for V and 0 bases for J; bases not matched to a gene: 8. CDR1 and CDR2 from the germline V gene are LGHNA and YNFKEQ. The CDR3 has 16 residues. Here the CDR3 reads CASRRGQGSSTDTQYF. The CDR3 nucleotides are TGTGCCAGCAGACGCGGACAGGGAAGTAGCACAGATACGCAGTATTTT.

This clone was seen only once. The chain has TRBV9 and TRBJ2-5; 7 nucleotides align to TRBD1. Germline V gene lookup returns CDR1 SGDLS and CDR2 YYNGEE. J was trimmed by 1 base and V by 2 bases; bases with no gene match: 2. This CDR3 has 14 residues. In nucleotides, the CDR3 is TGTGCCAGCAGCGTTACAGGGGCCCAAGAGACCCAGTACTTC. Protein product: CASSVTGAQETQYF.